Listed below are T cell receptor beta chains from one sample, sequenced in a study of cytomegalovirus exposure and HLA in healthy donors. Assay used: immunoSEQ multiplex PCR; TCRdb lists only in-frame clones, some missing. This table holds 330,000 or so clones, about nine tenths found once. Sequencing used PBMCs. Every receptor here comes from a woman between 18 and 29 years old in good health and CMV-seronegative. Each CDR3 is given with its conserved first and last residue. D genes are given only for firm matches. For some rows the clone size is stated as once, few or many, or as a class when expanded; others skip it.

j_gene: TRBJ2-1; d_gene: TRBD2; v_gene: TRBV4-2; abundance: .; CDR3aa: CASSHKPGLAGGLYNEQFF; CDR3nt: TGTGCCAGCAGCCACAAACCGGGACTAGCGGGAGGTCTTTACAATGAGCAGTTCTTC
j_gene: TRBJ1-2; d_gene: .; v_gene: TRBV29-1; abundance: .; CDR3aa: CSVDPDTF; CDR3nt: TGCAGCGTTGATCCGGACACCTTC
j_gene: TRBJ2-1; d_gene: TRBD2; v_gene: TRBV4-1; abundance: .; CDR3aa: CASSQVASGRVNEQFF; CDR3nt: TGCGCCAGCAGCCAAGTTGCAAGCGGGAGGGTCAATGAGCAGTTCTTC
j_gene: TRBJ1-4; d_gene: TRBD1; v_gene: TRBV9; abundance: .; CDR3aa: CASSPGQGGDEKLFF; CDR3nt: TGTGCCAGCAGCCCAGGACAGGGGGGCGATGAAAAACTGTTTTTT
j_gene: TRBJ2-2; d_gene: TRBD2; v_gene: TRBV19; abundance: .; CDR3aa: CASSGGLAGAGTGELFF; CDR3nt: TGTGCCAGTAGTGGGGGACTAGCGGGAGCGGGTACCGGGGAGCTGTTTTTT
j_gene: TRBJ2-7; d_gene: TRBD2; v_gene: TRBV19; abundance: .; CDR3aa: CASRGAGEISYEQYF; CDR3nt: TGTGCCAGTAGAGGCGCGGGAGAGATCTCCTACGAGCAGTACTTC
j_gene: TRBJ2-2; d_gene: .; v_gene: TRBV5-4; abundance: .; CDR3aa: CASSRPGTVNTGELFF; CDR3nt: TGTGCCAGCAGCCGGCCAGGGACTGTTAACACCGGGGAGCTGTTTTTT
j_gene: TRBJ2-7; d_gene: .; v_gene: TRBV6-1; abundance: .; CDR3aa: CGASARVYEQYF; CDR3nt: TGTGGCGCCTCGGCCAGGGTCTACGAGCAGTACTTC
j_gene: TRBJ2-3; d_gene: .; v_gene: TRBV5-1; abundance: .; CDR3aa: CASSWTRGVGTDTQYF; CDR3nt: TGCGCCAGCAGCTGGACCAGGGGGGTAGGCACAGATACGCAGTATTTT
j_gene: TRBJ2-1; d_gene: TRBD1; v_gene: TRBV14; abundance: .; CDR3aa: CASSGGQGASDSYNEQFF; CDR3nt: TGTGCCAGCAGCGGAGGACAGGGGGCTTCCGACTCCTACAATGAGCAGTTCTTC
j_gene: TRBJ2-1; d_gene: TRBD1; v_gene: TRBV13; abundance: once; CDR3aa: CASSSGQGGDEQFF; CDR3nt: TGTGCCAGCAGCTCGGGACAGGGGGGGGATGAGCAGTTCTTC
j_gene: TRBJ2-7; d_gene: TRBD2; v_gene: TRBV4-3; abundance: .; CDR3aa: CASSPYSGRYEQYF; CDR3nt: TGCGCCAGCAGCCCTTATAGCGGGAGGTACGAGCAGTACTTC
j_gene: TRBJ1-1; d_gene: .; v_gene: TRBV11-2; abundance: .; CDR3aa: CASSPGRNTEAFF; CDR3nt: TGTGCCAGCAGCCCTGGGAGGAACACTGAAGCTTTCTTT
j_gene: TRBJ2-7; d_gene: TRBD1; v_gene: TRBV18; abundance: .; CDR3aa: CASSSDRDTYEQYF; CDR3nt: TGTGCCAGCTCATCCGACAGGGACACCTACGAGCAGTACTTC
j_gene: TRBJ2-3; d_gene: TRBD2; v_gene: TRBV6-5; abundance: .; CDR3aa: CASSYSGSPTDTQYF; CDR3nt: TGTGCCAGCAGTTACAGCGGGAGTCCGACAGATACGCAGTATTTT
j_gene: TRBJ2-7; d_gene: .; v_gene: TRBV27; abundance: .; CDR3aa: CASSLFVEYSSYEQYF; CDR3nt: TGTGCCAGCAGTTTATTTGTAGAATACAGCTCCTACGAGCAGTACTTC
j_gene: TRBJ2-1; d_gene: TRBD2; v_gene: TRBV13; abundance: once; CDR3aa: CASSPRWTSAYNEQFF; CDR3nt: TGTGCCAGCAGCCCCCGTTGGACTAGCGCCTACAATGAGCAGTTCTTC
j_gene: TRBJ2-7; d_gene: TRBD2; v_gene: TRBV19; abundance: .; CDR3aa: CASSTGTSVSYEQYF; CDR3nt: TGTGCCAGTAGTACCGGGACTAGCGTTTCCTACGAGCAGTACTTC
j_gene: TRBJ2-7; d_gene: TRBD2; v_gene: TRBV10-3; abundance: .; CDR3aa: CAISPLKREAHEQYF; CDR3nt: TGTGCCATCAGTCCTTTGAAGCGGGAGGCCCACGAGCAGTACTTC
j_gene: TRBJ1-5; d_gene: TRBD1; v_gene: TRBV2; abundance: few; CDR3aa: CASSNAGTGGNQPQHF; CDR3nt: TGTGCCAGCAGTAACGCCGGGACAGGGGGCAATCAGCCCCAGCATTTT
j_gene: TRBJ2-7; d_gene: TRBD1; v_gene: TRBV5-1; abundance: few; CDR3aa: CASSMDRVEMEQYF; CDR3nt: TGCGCCAGCAGCATGGACAGGGTGGAAATGGAGCAGTACTTC
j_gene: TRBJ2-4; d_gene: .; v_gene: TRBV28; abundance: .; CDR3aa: CASRSDVGVGKNIQYF; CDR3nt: TGTGCCAGCAGATCCGACGTAGGGGTGGGCAAAAACATTCAGTACTTC
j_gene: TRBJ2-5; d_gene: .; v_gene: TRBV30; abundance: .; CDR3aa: CAWSAGPPQETQYF; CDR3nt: TGTGCCTGGAGTGCTGGGCCCCCCCAAGAGACCCAGTACTTC
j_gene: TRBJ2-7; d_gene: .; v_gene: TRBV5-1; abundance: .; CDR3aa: CASSSAEVGEQYF; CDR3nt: TGCGCCAGCAGCTCGGCGGAGGTTGGCGAGCAGTACTTC
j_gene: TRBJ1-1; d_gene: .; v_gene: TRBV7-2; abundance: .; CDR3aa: CASSLGWAGMNTEAFF; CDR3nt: TGTGCCAGCAGCTTAGGATGGGCGGGCATGAACACTGAAGCTTTCTTT
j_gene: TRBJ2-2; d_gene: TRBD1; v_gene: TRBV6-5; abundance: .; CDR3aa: CASTLQGAATGELFF; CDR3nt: TGTGCCAGCACCCTGCAGGGGGCCGCGACCGGGGAGCTGTTTTTT
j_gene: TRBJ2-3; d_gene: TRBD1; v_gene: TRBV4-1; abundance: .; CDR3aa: CASSHESPGTGGRDTQYF; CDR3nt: TGCGCCAGCAGCCACGAAAGCCCCGGGACAGGGGGCAGAGATACGCAGTATTTT
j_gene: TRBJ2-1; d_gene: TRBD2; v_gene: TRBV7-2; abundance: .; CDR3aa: CASSSGLAKNEQFF; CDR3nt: TGTGCCAGCAGCAGTGGACTAGCGAAAAATGAGCAGTTCTTC
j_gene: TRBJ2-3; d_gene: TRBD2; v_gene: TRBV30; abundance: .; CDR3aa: CAFSGTSGTDTQYF; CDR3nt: TGTGCCTTCTCCGGGACTAGCGGCACAGATACGCAGTATTTT
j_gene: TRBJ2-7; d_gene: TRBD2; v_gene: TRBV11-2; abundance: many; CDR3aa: CASSPGGAGVGTYEQYF; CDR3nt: TGTGCCAGCAGCCCTGGTGGCGCGGGAGTAGGGACCTACGAGCAGTACTTC
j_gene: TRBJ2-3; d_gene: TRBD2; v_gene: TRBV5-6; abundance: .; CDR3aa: CASSLRTSGSLTDTQYF; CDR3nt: TGTGCCAGCAGCCTACGGACTAGCGGGAGTCTCACAGATACGCAGTATTTT
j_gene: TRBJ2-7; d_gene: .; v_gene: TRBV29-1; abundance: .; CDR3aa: CSVAWVVREGEQYF; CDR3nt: TGCAGCGTTGCATGGGTTGTCCGGGAAGGCGAGCAGTACTTC
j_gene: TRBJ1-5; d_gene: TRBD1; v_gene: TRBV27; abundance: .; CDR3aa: CASSSWGQVANQPQHF; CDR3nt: TGTGCCAGCAGTTCCTGGGGACAGGTCGCCAATCAGCCCCAGCATTTT
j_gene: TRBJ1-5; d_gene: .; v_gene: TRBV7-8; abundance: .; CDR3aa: CASSLGGGQYQPQHF; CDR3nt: TGTGCCAGCAGCTTAGGGGGAGGACAATACCAGCCCCAGCATTTT
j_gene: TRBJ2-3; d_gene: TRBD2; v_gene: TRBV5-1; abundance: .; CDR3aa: CASSTGLAGGPGTDTQYF; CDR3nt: TGCGCCAGCAGCACTGGACTAGCGGGAGGGCCGGGGACAGATACGCAGTATTTT
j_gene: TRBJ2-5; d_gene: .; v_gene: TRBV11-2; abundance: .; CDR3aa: CASSLGQETQYF; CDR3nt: TGTGCCAGCAGCTTAGGGCAGGAGACCCAGTACTTC
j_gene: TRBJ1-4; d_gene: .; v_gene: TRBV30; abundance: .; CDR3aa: CAWNRDEKLFF; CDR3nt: TGTGCCTGGAACAGGGATGAAAAACTGTTTTTT
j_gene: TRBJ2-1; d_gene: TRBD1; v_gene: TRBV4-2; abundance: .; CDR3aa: CASSQLPDTGQIYNEQFF; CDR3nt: TGTGCCAGCAGCCAACTACCCGACACGGGACAGATCTACAATGAGCAGTTCTTC
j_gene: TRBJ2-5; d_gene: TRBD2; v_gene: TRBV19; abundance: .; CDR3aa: CASSTTGTSPETQYF; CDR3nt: TGTGCCAGTAGTACGACCGGGACTAGTCCCGAGACCCAGTACTTC
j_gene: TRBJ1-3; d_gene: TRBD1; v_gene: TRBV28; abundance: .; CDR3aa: CASSSGQGAAGNTIYF; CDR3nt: TGTGCCAGCAGTTCGGGACAGGGGGCTGCCGGAAACACCATATATTTT
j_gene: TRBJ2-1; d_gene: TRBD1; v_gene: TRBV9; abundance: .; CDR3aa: CASSSRGQGSNEQFF; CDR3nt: TGTGCCAGCAGCAGCCGGGGACAGGGGAGCAATGAGCAGTTCTTC
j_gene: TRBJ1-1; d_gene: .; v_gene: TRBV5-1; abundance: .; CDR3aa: CASSVSTGNTEAFF; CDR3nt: TGCGCCAGCAGCGTCTCGACAGGGAACACTGAAGCTTTCTTT
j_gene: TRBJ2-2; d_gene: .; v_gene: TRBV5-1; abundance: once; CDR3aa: CASSSTQGAGELFF; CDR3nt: TGCGCCAGCAGCTCCACACAGGGTGCCGGGGAGCTGTTTTTT
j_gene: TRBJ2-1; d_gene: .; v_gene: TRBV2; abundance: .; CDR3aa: CASSEFDSSYNEQFF; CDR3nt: TGTGCCAGCAGTGAGTTTGACAGCAGCTACAATGAGCAGTTCTTC
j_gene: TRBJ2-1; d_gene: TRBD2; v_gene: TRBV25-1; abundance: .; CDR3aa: CASRASGGYNEQFF; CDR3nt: TGTGCCAGCAGGGCATCGGGAGGGTACAATGAGCAGTTCTTC
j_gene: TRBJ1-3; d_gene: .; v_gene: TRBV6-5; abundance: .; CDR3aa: CASSYSRPSSGNTIYF; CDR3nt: TGTGCCAGCAGTTACTCCAGGCCGAGCTCTGGAAACACCATATATTTT
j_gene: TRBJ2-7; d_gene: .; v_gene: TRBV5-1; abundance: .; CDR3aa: CASSRTGSLSYEQYF; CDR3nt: TGCGCCAGCAGCCGAACAGGGAGTTTGAGCTACGAGCAGTACTTC
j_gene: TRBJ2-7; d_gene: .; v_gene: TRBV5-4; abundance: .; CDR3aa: CASSFSGVVHEQYF; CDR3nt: TGTGCCAGCAGCTTTTCGGGAGTCGTCCACGAGCAGTACTTC
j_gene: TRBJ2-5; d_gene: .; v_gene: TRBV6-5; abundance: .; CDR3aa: CASSLRAGEETQYF; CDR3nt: TGTGCCAGCAGTCTCCGGGCAGGGGAAGAGACCCAGTACTTC
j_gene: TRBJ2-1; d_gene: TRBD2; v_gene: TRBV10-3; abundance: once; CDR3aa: CAISVGTSYGEQFF; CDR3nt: TGTGCCATCAGTGTTGGGACTAGCTACGGTGAGCAGTTCTTC
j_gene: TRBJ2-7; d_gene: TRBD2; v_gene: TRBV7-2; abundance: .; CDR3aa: CASSLGAGELYEQYF; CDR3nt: TGTGCCAGCAGCTTAGGAGCGGGGGAACTCTACGAGCAGTACTTC
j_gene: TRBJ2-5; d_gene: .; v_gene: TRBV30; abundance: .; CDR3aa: CAWSRGVETQYF; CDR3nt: TGTGCCTGGAGTAGGGGTGTAGAGACCCAGTACTTC
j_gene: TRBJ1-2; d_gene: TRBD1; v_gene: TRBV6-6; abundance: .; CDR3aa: CASSEWTGQDYGYTF; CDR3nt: TGTGCCAGCAGTGAGTGGACAGGGCAGGACTATGGCTACACCTTC
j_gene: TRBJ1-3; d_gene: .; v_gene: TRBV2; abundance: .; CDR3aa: CASRVEQGSGNTIYF; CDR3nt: TGTGCCAGCAGGGTAGAACAGGGCTCTGGAAACACCATATATTTT
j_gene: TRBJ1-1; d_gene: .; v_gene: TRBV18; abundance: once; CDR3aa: CASSSATGETEAFF; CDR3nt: TGTGCCAGCTCAAGCGCGACCGGGGAAACTGAAGCTTTCTTT
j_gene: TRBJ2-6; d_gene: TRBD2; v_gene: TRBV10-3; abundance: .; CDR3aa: CAIRGTSGSSGANVLTF; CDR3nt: TGTGCCATCAGAGGGACTAGCGGGAGCTCTGGGGCCAACGTCCTGACTTTC
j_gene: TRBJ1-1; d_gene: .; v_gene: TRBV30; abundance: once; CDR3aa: CAWSVRGAHTEAFF; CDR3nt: TGTGCCTGGAGTGTACGGGGGGCTCACACTGAAGCTTTCTTT
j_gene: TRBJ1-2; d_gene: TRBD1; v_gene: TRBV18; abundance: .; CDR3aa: CASSPSPDRVAYGYTF; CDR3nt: TGTGCCAGCTCACCCTCCCCGGACAGGGTCGCCTATGGCTACACCTTC
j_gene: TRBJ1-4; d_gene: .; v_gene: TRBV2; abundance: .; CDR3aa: CASTLITSATNEKLFF; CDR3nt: TGTGCCAGCACCTTAATCACAAGTGCAACTAATGAAAAACTGTTTTTT
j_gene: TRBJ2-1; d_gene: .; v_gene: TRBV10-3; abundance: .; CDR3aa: CATLTEAGTHNEQFF; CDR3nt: TGTGCCACCCTAACTGAGGCGGGAACTCACAATGAGCAGTTCTTC